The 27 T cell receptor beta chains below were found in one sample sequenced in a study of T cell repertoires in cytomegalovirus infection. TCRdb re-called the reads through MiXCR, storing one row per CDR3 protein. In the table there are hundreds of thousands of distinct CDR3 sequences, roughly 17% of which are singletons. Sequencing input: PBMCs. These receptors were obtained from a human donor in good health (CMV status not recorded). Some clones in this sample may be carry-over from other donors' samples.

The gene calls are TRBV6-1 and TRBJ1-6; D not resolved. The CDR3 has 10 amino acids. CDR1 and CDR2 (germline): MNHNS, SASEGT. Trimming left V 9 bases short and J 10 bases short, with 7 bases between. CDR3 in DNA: TGTGCCAGGGGGTTGTCACCCCTCCACTTT. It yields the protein CARGLSPLHF.

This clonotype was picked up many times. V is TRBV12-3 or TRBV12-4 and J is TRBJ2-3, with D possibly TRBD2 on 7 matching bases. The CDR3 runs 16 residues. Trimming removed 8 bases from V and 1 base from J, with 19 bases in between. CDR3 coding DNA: TGTGCCAGCGCGAGCGGGACATCGCTAGGCACAGATACGCAGTATTTT. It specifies CASASGTSLGTDTQYF.

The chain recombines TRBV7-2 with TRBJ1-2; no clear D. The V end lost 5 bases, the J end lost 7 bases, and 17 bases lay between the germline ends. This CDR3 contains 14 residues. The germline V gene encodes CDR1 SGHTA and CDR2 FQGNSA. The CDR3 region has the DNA TGTGCCAGCAGCAAAGACCCCACCACCTCTGGCTACACCTTC. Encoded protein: CASSKDPTTSGYTF.

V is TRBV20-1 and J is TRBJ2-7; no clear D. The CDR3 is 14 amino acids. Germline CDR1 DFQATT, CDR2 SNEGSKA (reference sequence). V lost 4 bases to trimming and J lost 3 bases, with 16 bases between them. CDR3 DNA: TGCAGTGCTAACGATGGTTTAACCCTCTACGAGCAGTACTTC. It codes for CSANDGLTLYEQYF.

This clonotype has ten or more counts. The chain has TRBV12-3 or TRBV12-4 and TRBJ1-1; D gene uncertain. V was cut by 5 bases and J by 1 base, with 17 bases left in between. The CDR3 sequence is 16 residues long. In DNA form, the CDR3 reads TGTGCCAGCAGTCCTCGGGTCCCCCCGAAGAACACTGAAGCTTTCTTT. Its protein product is CASSPRVPPKNTEAFF.

Written as DNA, the CDR3 is TGTGCCAGTAGGGGACTTCGGGACACCTATGGCTACACCTTC. It codes for CASRGLRDTYGYTF. The V gene is TRBV19, the J gene TRBJ1-2; D may be TRBD1 (6 bases). The CDR3 sequence is 14 residues long. CDR1 is LNHDA and CDR2 is SQIVND in the germline V gene (reference sequence). The germline V and J ends were trimmed by 6 bases and 4 bases, with 15 bases remaining between them.

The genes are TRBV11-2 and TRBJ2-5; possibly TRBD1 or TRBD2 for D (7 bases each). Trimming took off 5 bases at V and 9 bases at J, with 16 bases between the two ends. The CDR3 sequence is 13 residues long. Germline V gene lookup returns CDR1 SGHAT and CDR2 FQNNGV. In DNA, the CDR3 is TGTGCCAGCAGCCCAGGGGGGGGGCCGGCCCAGTACTTC. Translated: CASSPGGGPAQYF.

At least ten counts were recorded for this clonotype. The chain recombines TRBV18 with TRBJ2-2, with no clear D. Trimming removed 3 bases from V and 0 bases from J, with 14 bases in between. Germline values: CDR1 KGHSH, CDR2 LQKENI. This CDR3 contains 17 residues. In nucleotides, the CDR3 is TGTGCCAGCTCACCCGCAGACCGAAACGCGAACACCGGGGAGCTGTTTTTT. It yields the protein CASSPADRNANTGELFF.

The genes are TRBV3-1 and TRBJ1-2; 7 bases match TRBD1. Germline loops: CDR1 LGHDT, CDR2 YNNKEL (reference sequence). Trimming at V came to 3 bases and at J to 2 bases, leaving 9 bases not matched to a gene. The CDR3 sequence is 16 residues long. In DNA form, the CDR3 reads TGTGCCAGCAGCCAGCTCACAGGGGCTCCCAACTATGGCTACACCTTC. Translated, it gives CASSQLTGAPNYGYTF.

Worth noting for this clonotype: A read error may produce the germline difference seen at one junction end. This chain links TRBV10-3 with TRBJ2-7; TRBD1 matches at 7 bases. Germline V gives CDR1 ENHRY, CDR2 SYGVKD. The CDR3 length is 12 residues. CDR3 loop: CAISETGVEQNF. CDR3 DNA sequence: TGTGCCATCAGTGAGACAGGGGTCGAGCAGAACTTC.

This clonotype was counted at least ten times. CDR3 protein: CASSSPKTDTQYF. CDR3 nucleotide sequence: TGTGCCAGCAGCAGTCCTAAAACAGATACGCAGTATTTT. J is TRBJ2-3 and V is TRBV7-8; D is undetermined. CDR3 length equals 13 residues. Germline loops: CDR1 SGHVS, CDR2 FQNEAQ. The V end lost 5 bases, the J end lost 3 bases, and 9 bases lay between the germline ends. The full variable domain, rest sourced from reference TRBV7-8 and TRBJ2-3, is GAGVSQSPRYKVAKRGQDVALRCDPISGHVSLFWYQQALGQGPEFLTYFQNEAQLDKSGLPSDRFFAERPEGSVSTLKIQRTQQEDSAVYLCASSSPKTDTQYFGPGTRLTVL.

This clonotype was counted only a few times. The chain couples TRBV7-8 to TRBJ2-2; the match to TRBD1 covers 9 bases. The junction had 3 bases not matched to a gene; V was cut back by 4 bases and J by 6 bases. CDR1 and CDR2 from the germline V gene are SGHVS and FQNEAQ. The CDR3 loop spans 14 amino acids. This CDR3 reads CASSYRGPSGELFF. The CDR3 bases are TGTGCCAGCAGCTACAGGGGGCCCTCCGGGGAGCTGTTTTTT.

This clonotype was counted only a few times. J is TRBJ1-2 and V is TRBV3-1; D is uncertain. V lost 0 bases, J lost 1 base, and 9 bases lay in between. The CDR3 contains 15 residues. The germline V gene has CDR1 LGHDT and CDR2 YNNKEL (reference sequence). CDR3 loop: CASSQEGIHNYGYTF. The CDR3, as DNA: TGTGCCAGCAGCCAAGAGGGGATACATAACTATGGCTACACCTTC.

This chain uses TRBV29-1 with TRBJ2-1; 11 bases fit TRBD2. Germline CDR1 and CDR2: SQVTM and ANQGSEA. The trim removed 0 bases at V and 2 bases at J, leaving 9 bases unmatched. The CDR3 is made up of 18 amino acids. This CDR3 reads CSVEDRGASGGPYNEQFF. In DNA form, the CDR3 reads TGCAGCGTTGAAGATCGGGGGGCTAGCGGGGGGCCCTACAATGAGCAGTTCTTC.

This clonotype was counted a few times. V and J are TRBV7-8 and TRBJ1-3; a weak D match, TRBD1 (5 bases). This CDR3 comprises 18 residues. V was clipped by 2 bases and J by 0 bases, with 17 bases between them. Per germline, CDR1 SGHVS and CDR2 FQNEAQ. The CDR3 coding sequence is TGTGCCAGCAGCTTAAGCCCCGTGGGGGGGGGCTCTGGAAACACCATATATTTT. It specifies CASSLSPVGGGSGNTIYF.

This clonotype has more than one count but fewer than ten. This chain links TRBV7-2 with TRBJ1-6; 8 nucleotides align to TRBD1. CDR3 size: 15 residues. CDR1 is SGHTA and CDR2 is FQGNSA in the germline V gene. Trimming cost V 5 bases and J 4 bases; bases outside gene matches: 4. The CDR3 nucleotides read TGTGCCAGCAGCCCAGGGGGCTATTATAATTCACCCCTCCACTTT. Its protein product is CASSPGGYYNSPLHF.

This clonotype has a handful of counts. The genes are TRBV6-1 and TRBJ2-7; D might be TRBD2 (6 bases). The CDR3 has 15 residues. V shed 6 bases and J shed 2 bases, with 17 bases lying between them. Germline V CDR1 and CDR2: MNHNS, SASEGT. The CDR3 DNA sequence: TGTGCCAGCAGAAAGGAGGCGGGGAGTACCTACGAGCAGTACTTC. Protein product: CASRKEAGSTYEQYF.

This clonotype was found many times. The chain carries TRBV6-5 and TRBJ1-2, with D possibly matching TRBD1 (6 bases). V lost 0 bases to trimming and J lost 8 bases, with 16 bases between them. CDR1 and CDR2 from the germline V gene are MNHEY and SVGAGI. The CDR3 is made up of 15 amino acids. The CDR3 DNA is TGTGCCAGCAGTTACTCGATAGGGGGAAGAGGGGGCTACACCTTC. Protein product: CASSYSIGGRGGYTF.

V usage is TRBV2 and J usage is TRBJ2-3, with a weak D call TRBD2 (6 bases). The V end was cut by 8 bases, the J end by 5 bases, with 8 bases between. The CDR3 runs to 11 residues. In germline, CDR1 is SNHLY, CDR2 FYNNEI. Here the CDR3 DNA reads TGTGCCAGCGGGGAGGTAGATACGCAGTATTTT. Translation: CASGEVDTQYF.

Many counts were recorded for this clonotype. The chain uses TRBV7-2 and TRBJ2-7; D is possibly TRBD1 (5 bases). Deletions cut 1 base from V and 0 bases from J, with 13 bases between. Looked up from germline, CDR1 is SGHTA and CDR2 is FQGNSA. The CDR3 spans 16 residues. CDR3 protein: CASSLVSGSSSYEQYF. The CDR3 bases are TGTGCCAGCAGCTTAGTTTCAGGGTCGAGCTCCTACGAGCAGTACTTC.

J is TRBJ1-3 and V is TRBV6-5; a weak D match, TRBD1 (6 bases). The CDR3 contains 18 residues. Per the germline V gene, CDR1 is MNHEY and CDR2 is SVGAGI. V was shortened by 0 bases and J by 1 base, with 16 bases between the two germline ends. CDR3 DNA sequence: TGTGCCAGCAGTTACTCAGCCCCTCGGGGGGCGTCTGGAAACACCATATATTTT. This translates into CASSYSAPRGASGNTIYF.

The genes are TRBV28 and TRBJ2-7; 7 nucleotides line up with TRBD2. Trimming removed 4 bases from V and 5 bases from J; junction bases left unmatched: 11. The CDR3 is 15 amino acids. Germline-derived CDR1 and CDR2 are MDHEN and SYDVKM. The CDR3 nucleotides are TGTGCCAGCAGTTCCTCGGGAGGTAGATTTCACGAGCAGTACTTC. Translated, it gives CASSSSGGRFHEQYF.

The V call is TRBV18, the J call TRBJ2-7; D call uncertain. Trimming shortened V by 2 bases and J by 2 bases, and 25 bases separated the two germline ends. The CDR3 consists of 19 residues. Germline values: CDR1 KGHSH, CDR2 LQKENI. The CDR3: CASSPSTLPDGRLAYEQYF. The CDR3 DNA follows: TGTGCCAGCTCACCATCGACATTACCCGACGGAAGGCTAGCCTACGAGCAGTACTTC.

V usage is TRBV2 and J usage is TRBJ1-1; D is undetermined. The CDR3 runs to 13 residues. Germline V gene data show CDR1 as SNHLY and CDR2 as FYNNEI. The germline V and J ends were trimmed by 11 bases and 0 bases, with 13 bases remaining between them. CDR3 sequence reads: CAGGQNMNTEAFF. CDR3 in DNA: TGTGCCGGAGGGCAGAATATGAACACTGAAGCTTTCTTT.

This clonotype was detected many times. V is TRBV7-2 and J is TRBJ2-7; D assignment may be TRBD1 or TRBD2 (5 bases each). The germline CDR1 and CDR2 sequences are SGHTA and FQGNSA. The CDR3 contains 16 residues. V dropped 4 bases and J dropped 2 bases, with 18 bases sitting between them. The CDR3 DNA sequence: TGTGCCAGCAGCTACCAGGGCGGGTATACCGCCTACGAGCAGTACTTC. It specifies CASSYQGGYTAYEQYF.

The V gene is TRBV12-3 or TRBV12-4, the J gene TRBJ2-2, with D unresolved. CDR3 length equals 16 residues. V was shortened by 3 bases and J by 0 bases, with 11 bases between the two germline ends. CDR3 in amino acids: CASSFYSAANTGELFF. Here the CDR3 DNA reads TGTGCCAGCAGTTTTTATTCGGCAGCGAACACCGGGGAGCTGTTTTTT.

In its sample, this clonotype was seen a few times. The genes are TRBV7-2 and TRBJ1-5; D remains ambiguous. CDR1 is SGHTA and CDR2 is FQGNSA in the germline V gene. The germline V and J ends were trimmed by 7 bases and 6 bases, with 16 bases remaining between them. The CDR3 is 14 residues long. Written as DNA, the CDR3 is TGTGCCAGCAACTCTGCGGGCGGGAGTCAGCCCCAGCATTTT. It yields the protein CASNSAGGSQPQHF.